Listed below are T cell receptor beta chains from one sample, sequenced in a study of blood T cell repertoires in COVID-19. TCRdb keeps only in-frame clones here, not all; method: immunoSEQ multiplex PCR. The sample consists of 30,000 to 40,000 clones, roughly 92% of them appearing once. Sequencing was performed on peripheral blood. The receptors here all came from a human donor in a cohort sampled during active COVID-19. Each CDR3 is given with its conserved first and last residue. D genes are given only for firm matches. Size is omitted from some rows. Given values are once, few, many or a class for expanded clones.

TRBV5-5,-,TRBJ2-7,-,CASSLGPGGTLYEQYF,TGTGCCAGCAGCTTGGGGCCAGGAGGAACCCTGTACGAGCAGTACTTC
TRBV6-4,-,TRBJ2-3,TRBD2,CASSLAGETDTQYF,TGTGCCAGCAGTTTAGCGGGAGAAACAGATACGCAGTATTTT
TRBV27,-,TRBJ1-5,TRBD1,CASSLVAGGNQPQHF,TGTGCCAGCAGTTTAGTGGCAGGGGGAAATCAGCCCCAGCATTTT
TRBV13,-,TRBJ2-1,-,CASSLATQQFF,TGTGCCAGCAGCTTAGCTACCCAGCAGTTCTTC
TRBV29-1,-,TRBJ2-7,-,CSVEAGPYEQYF,TGCAGCGTTGAGGCAGGGCCGTACGAGCAGTACTTC
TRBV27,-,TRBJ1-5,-,CASSLSTRQPQHF,TGTGCCAGCAGTTTAAGCACTCGACAGCCCCAGCATTTT
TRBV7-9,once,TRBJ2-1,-,CASSLSGGISNEQFF,TGTGCCAGCAGCTTGTCGGGGGGCATCAGTAATGAGCAGTTCTTC
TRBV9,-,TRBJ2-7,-,CASSAVPARGEQYF,TGTGCCAGCAGCGCGGTCCCAGCTCGGGGCGAGCAGTACTTC
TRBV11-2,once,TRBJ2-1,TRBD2,CASRLAGGPYEQFF,TGTGCCAGCAGGCTAGCGGGGGGGCCCTATGAGCAGTTCTTC
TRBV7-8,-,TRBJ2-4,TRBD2,CASSLGLAGGIAKNIQYF,TGTGCCAGCAGCTTAGGACTAGCGGGAGGGATAGCCAAAAACATTCAGTACTTC
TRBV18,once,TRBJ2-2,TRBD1,CASSSDRGHTGELFF,TGTGCCAGCTCATCGGACAGGGGCCACACCGGGGAGCTGTTTTTT
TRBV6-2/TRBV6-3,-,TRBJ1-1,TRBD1,CASSPDQGVEAFF,TGTGCCAGCAGTCCCGATCAGGGGGTGGAGGCTTTCTTT
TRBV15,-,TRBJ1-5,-,CATSGLSNQPQHF,TGTGCCACCAGTGGACTTAGCAATCAGCCCCAGCATTTT
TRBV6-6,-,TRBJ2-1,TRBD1,CASSYGQGYNEQFF,TGTGCCAGCAGTTACGGACAGGGGTACAATGAGCAGTTCTTC
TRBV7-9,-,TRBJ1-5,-,CASSATRGSIVLAQHF,TGTGCCAGCAGCGCGACCAGGGGCAGCATTGTTCTGGCCCAGCATTTT
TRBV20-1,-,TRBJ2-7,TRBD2,CSAGGSYEQYF,TGCAGTGCTGGCGGGAGCTACGAGCAGTACTTC
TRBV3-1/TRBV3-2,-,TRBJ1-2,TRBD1,CASSQVIMGDRDGYTF,TGTGCCAGCAGCCAAGTGATAATGGGGGACAGGGATGGCTACACCTTC
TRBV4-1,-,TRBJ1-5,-,CASSQPGQRVGQPQHF,TGCGCCAGCAGCCAACCGGGACAACGGGTAGGTCAGCCCCAGCATTTT